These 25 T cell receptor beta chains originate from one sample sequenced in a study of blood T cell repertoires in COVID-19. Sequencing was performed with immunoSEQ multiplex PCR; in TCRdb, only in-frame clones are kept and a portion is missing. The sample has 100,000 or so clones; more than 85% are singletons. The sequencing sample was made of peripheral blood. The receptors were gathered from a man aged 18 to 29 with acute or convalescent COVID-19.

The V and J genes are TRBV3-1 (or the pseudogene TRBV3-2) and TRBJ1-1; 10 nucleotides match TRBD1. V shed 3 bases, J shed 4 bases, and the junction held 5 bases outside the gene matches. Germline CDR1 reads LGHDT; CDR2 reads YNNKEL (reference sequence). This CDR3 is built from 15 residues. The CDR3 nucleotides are TGTGCCAGCAGCCAGTCTGGGACAGGGGTCACTGAAGCTTTCTTT. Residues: CASSQSGTGVTEAFF.

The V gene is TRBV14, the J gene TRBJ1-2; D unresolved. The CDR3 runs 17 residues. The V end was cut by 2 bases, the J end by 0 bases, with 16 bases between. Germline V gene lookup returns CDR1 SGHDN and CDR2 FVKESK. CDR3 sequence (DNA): TGTGCCAGCAGCCAACGAAAACTAACCGGGGCTAACTATGGCTACACCTTC. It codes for CASSQRKLTGANYGYTF.

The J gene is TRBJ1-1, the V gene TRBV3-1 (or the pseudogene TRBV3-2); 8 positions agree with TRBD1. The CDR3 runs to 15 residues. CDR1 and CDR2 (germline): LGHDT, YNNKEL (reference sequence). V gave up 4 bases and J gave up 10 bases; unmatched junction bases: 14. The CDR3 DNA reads TGTGCCAGCAGCCCTCAGGGGGCAGGCCCCGTCGGAGCTTTCTTT. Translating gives CASSPQGAGPVGAFF.

The CDR3 coding sequence is TGTGCCAGCAGGGGACAGGGTAGTGAAAAACTGTTTTTT. It encodes CASRGQGSEKLFF. The V and J genes are TRBV6-6 and TRBJ1-4; 9 bases map to TRBD1. The CDR3 contains 13 residues. The V gene end was trimmed by 6 bases and the J gene end by 7 bases; junction bases not matched to a gene: 3. CDR1 and CDR2 from the germline V gene are MNHNY and SVGAGI (reference sequence).

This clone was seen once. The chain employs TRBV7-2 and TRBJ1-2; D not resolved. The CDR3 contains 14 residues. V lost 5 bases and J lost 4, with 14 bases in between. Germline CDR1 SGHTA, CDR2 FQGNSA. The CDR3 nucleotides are TGTGCCAGCAGCCCAACCGTACTTGTCTATGGCTACACCTTC. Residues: CASSPTVLVYGYTF.

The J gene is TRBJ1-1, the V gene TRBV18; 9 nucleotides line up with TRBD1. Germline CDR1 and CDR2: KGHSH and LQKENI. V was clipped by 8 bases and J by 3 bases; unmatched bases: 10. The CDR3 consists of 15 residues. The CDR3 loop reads CASQRQGGADTEAFF. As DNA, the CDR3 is TGTGCCAGCCAACGACAGGGGGGCGCGGACACTGAAGCTTTCTTT.

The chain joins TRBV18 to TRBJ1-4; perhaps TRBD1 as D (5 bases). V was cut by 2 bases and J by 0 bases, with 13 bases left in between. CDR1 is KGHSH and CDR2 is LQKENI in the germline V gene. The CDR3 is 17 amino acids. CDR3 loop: CASSPSGAPATNEKLFF. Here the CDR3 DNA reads TGTGCCAGCTCACCAAGTGGGGCCCCCGCAACTAATGAAAAACTGTTTTTT.

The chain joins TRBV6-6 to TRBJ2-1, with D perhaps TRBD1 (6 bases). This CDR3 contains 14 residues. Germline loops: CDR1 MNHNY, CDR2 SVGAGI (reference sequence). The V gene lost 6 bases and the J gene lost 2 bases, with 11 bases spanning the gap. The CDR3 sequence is CASSLQGPYNEQFF. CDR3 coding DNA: TGTGCCAGCAGCTTACAGGGTCCCTACAATGAGCAGTTCTTC.

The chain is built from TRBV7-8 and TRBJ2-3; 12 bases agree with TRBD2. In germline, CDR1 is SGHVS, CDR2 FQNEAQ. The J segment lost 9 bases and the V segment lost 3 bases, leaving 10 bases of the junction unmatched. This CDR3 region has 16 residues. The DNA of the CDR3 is TGTGCCAGCAGCTTGACAGGACTAGCGGGGACGGGGACGCAGTATTTT. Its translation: CASSLTGLAGTGTQYF.

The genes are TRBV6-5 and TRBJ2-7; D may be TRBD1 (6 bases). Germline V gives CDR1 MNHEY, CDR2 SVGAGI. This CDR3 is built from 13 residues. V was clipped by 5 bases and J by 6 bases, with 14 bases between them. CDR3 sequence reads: CASSTLQGGEQYF. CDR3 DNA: TGTGCCAGCAGTACACTACAGGGCGGCGAGCAGTACTTC.

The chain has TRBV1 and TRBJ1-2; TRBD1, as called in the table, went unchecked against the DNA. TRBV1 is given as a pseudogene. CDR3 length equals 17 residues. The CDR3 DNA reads TGCACCATCCTTCTACGAACACAGGGGCAATCCAACTATGGCTACACCTTC. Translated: CTILLRTQGQSNYGYTF.

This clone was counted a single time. CDR3: CASSLGGGQPQHF. The DNA for the CDR3 is TGTGCCAGCAGCTTAGGGGGGGGTCAGCCCCAGCATTTT. The chain is built from TRBV7-2 and TRBJ1-5; D may be TRBD1 (5 bases). V was pared by 1 base and J by 6 bases, with 7 bases between. This CDR3 region has 13 residues. Looked up from germline, CDR1 is SGHTA and CDR2 is FQGNSA.

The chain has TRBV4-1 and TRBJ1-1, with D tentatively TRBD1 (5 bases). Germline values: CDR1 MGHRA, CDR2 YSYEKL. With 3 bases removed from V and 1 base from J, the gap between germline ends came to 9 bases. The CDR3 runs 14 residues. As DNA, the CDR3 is TGCGCCAGCAGCCACCTAGGACAGAACACTGAAGCTTTCTTT. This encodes CASSHLGQNTEAFF.

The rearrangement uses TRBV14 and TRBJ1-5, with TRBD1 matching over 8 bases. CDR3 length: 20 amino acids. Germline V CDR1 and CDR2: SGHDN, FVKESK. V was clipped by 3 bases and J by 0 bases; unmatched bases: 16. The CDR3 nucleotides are TGTGCCAGCAGCCACAGACAGGGGTGGGGGGGCGGATATAGCAATCAGCCCCAGCATTTT. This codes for CASSHRQGWGGGYSNQPQHF.

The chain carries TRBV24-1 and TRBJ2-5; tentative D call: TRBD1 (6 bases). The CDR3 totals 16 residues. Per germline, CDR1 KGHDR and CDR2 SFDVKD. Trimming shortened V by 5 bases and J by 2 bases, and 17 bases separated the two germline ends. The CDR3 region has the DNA TGTGCCACCAGTGCTCCCTGGGGGCCCGGACAAGAGACCCAGTACTTC. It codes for CATSAPWGPGQETQYF.

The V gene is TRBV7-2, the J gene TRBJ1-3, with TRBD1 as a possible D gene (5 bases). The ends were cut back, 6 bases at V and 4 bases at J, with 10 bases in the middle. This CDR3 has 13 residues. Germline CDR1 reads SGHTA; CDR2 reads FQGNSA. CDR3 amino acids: CASRGGGGNTIYF. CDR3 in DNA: TGTGCCAGCAGGGGGGGAGGGGGAAACACCATATATTTT.

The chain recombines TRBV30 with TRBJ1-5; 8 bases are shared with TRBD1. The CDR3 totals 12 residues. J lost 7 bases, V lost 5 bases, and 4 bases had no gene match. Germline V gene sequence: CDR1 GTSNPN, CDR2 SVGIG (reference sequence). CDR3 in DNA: TGTGCCTGGGATGGACAGGGCCAGCCCCAGCATTTT. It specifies CAWDGQGQPQHF.

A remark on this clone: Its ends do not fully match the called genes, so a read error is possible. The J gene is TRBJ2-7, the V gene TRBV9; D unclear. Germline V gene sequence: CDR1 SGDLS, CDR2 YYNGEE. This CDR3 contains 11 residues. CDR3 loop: CASSLPPEEYF. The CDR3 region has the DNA TGTGCCAGCAGCTTACCCCCCGAGGAGTACTTC.

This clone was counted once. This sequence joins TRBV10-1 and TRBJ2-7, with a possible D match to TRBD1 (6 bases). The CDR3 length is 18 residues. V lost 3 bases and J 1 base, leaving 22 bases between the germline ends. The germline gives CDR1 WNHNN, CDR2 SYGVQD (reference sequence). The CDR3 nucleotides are TGCGCCAGCAGTGATGATCCAAGGGGGAAAATTTCGTCCTACGAGCAGTACTTC. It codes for CASSDDPRGKISSYEQYF.

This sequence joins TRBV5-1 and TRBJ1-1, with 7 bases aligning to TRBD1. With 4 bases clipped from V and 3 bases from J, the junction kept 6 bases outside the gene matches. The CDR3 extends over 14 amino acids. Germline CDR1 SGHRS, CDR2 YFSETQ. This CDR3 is CASSEGAGYTEAFF. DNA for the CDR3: TGCGCCAGCAGCGAGGGGGCGGGGTACACTGAAGCTTTCTTT.

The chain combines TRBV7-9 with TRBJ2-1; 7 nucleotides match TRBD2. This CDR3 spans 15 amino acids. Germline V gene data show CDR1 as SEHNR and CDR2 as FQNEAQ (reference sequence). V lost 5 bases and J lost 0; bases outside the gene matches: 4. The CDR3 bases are TGTGCCAGCAGCCCCGGGGGGTTCTCCTACAATGAGCAGTTCTTC. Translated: CASSPGGFSYNEQFF.

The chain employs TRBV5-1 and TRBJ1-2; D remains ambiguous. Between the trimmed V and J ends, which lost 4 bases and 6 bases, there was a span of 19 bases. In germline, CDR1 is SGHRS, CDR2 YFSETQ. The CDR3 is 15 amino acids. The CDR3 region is CASSQNVEGLNGYTF. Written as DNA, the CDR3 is TGCGCCAGCAGCCAAAACGTCGAGGGTCTCAATGGCTACACCTTC.

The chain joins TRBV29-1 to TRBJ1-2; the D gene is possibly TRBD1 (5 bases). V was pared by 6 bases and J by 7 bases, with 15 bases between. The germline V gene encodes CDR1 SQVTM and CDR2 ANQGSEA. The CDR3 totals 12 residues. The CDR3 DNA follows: TGCAGCGTCTTTACGGGGGGAAGTGGCTACACCTTC. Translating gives CSVFTGGSGYTF.

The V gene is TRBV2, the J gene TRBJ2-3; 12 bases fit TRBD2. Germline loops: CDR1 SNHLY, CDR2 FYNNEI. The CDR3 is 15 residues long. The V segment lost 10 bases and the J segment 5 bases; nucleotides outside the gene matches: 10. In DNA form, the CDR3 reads TGTGCCAAAAGCCCGGGACTAGCGGGCGGAGATACGCAGTATTTT. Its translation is CAKSPGLAGGDTQYF.

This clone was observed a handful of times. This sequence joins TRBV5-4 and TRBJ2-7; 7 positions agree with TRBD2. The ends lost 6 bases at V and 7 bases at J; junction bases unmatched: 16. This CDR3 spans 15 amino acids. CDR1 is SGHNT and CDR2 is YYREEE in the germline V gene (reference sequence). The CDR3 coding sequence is TGTGCCAGCACCGCGTCCGGGGGAAGAGCGGGGGAGCAGTACTTC. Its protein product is CASTASGGRAGEQYF.